This T cell receptor (beta chain) was recovered during a study of T-cell reconstitution after alpha-beta-depleted transplantation in children. Study-wide findings and caveats: Reported findings indicate that, about two months after transplant, alpha-beta T cells came from several hundred expanded clones, which were derived from non-depleted graft cells.

From germline, CDR1 is GTSNPN and CDR2 SVGIG (reference sequence). Trimming stripped 3 bases from V and 5 bases from J, with 11 bases between. The CDR3 spans 14 residues. The sample holds a few counts of this clonotype. Its antigen is not known. Preparation of the TCRbeta library involved a method that used unique molecular identifiers. MiXCR, applied by TCRdb to the PCR reads, yields one record per CDR3 protein. The sample yields roughly 340,000 distinct CDR3 sequences, 15% to 20% seen once. The sample here was PBMCs, mostly from graft donor cells, taken 360 days after TCRalphabeta/CD19-depleted stem cell transplant. The chain uses TRBV30 and TRBJ1-6; D is ambiguous. The TCR comes from a male patient aged 2 to 10 who had a stem cell transplant for acute lymphoblastic leukemia, so the T cells may come from the graft donor. CDR3 amino acids: CAWSRQRDNSPLHF. The CDR3 nucleotides are TGTGCCTGGAGCCGGCAGAGAGATAATTCACCCCTCCACTTT.